Shown below are 19 T cell receptor beta chains from a single sample sequenced in a study of T-cell reconstitution after alpha-beta-depleted transplantation in children. Preparing the TCRbeta library involved the use of unique molecular identifiers. MiXCR, applied by TCRdb to the PCR reads, yields one record per CDR3 protein. The table includes approximately 340,000 distinct CDR3 sequences, around 10% detected once. Sequencing was performed on PBMCs from the stem cell graft donor, taken from the stem cell graft. These TCRs come from a human donor who donated a stem cell graft to a child with acute lymphoblastic leukemia.

This clonotype came up a few times. The chain's CDR3 is CASSNAGKREGRRQYF. The CDR3 DNA reads TGCGCCAGCAGCAATGCCGGCAAGCGGGAGGGCCGACGGCAGTACTTC. The rearrangement joins TRBV4-1 to TRBJ2-7, with 10 bases identical to TRBD2. The CDR3 runs 16 residues. V shed 5 bases, J shed 9 bases, and the junction held 16 bases outside the gene matches. Germline CDR1 is MGHRA and CDR2 is YSYEKL.

This clonotype came up many times. The rearrangement joins TRBV4-1 to TRBJ1-1; possibly TRBD1 for D (5 bases). V lost 0 bases and J lost 4, with 12 bases in between. The CDR3 has 15 residues. CDR1 and CDR2 (germline): MGHRA, YSYEKL. CDR3 residues: CASSQDSDRLTEAFF. The CDR3 DNA sequence: TGCGCCAGCAGCCAAGATTCAGACAGACTCACTGAAGCTTTCTTT.

The chain joins TRBV4-1 to TRBJ2-7; 9 positions agree with TRBD1. This CDR3 contains 14 residues. In germline, CDR1 is MGHRA, CDR2 YSYEKL. V dropped 4 bases and J dropped 4; count of bases not matched to a gene: 5. CDR3: CASSPGTGMYEQYF. In nucleotides, the CDR3 is TGCGCCAGCAGCCCCGGGACAGGGATGTACGAGCAGTACTTC.

The chain carries TRBV10-3 and TRBJ2-5; perhaps TRBD2 as D (6 bases). Trimming pared 5 bases from V and 1 base from J, leaving 11 bases between. Per the germline V gene, CDR1 is ENHRY and CDR2 is SYGVKD. The CDR3 loop spans 14 amino acids. The CDR3 here is CAISRGGTQETQYF. The CDR3 region has the DNA TGTGCCATCAGTCGCGGCGGGACCCAAGAGACCCAGTACTTC.

CDR3 sequence: CASSQDLEGLYF. CDR3 nucleotide sequence: TGTGCCAGCAGCCAAGATCTTGAAGGGTTATATTTT. V usage is TRBV4-2 and J usage is TRBJ1-3; no firm D call. Per the germline V gene, CDR1 is LGHNA and CDR2 is YNFKEQ. V lost 0 bases and J lost 14, with 11 bases in between. The CDR3 loop spans 12 amino acids.

This clonotype was recorded at least ten times. The V call is TRBV5-1, the J call TRBJ2-3; TRBD2 agrees at 7 bases. This CDR3 spans 15 amino acids. The V and J ends lost 2 bases and 1 base, in that order; junction bases with no gene match: 4. Germline V gene sequence: CDR1 SGHRS, CDR2 YFSETQ. The DNA of the CDR3 is TGCGCCAGCAGCTTTAGCGGGTCTGGCACAGATACGCAGTATTTT. Translating it yields CASSFSGSGTDTQYF.

The chain has TRBV11-1 and TRBJ2-1; D might be TRBD1 (6 bases). Trimming stripped 5 bases from V and 5 bases from J, with 10 bases between. The length of the CDR3 is 13 residues. Per the germline V gene, CDR1 is SGHAT and CDR2 is FQDESV (reference sequence). The CDR3: CASSKQGNNEQFF. The CDR3 region has the DNA TGTGCCAGCAGCAAACAGGGAAACAATGAGCAGTTCTTC.

In this sample, this clonotype turned up a few times. The rearrangement uses TRBV16 and TRBJ1-5, with D uncertain. The length of the CDR3 is 15 residues. V was pared by 0 bases and J by 8 bases, with 14 bases between. Germline V CDR1 and CDR2: KGHSY, FQNENV. CDR3: CASSQSRAAFEPQHF. The CDR3 DNA reads as TGTGCCAGCAGCCAATCGAGGGCAGCCTTCGAGCCCCAGCATTTT.

The sample holds many counts of this clonotype. The gene calls are TRBV4-2 and TRBJ2-1; 8 bases align to TRBD2. This CDR3 comprises 14 residues. The junction had 1 base not matched to a gene; V was cut back by 4 bases and J by 2 bases. Germline V CDR1 and CDR2: LGHNA, YNFKEQ. The CDR3 DNA follows: TGTGCCAGCAGCCCACTAGCGGCCTACAATGAGCAGTTCTTC. It is translated as CASSPLAAYNEQFF.

The rearrangement joins TRBV5-1 to TRBJ2-1; 8 positions agree with TRBD2. The CDR3 length is 17 residues. The germline gives CDR1 SGHRS, CDR2 YFSETQ. After removal of 5 bases from V and 1 base from J, the junction contained 11 bases not matched to a gene. CDR3 nucleotide sequence: TGCGCCAGCAGGTTTCCCCTAGCGGGCCGGTCCTACAATGAGCAGTTCTTC. This codes for CASRFPLAGRSYNEQFF.

This clonotype was counted between two and nine times. The chain is built from TRBV5-1 and TRBJ1-1, with D perhaps matching TRBD1 (5 bases). V lost 4 bases and J lost 4, with 17 bases in between. Looked up from germline, CDR1 is SGHRS and CDR2 is YFSETQ. The CDR3 has 15 amino acids. The CDR3 region is CASSLQGYEGTEAFF. CDR3 nucleotide sequence: TGCGCCAGCAGCCTCCAGGGCTATGAGGGCACTGAAGCTTTCTTT.

This clonotype appeared once. This chain joins TRBV28 and TRBJ2-2; 8 nucleotides match TRBD2. The germline V gene has CDR1 MDHEN and CDR2 SYDVKM. The CDR3 runs 15 residues. With V trimmed by 3 bases and J by 3 bases, 3 bases remained unmatched. For the CDR3, the DNA is TGTGCCAGCAGTTTGACTAGCGATCACACCGGGGAGCTGTTTTTT. Translated, it gives CASSLTSDHTGELFF. The variable domain in full, with the rest retrieved from reference TRBV28 and TRBJ2-2, is DVKVTQSSRYLVKRTGEKVFLECVQDMDHENMFWYRQDPGLGLRLIYFSYDVKMKEKGDIPEGYSVSREKKERFSLILESASTNQTSMYLCASSLTSDHTGELFFGEGSRLTVL.

This clonotype was detected ten times or more. The chain uses TRBV7-2 and TRBJ2-1, with TRBD2 matching 12 bases. CDR1 and CDR2 from the germline V gene are SGHTA and FQGNSA. This CDR3 spans 16 amino acids. Trimming removed 1 base from V and 7 bases from J; junction bases left unmatched: 5. The CDR3 sequence is CASSLGSSGRANEQFF. CDR3 nucleotide sequence: TGTGCCAGCAGCTTAGGGTCTAGCGGGAGGGCGAATGAGCAGTTCTTC.

The chain recombines TRBV28 with TRBJ2-7; weak D call: TRBD2 (5 bases). Trimming stripped 0 bases from V and 4 bases from J, with 10 bases between. The CDR3 loop spans 14 amino acids. Germline V gene data show CDR1 as MDHEN and CDR2 as SYDVKM. The CDR3 DNA is TGTGCCAGCAGTTTATGGGGGAGCCGGTACGAGCAGTACTTC. Translation: CASSLWGSRYEQYF.

This clonotype was seen a few times. V is TRBV18 and J is TRBJ2-1, with D perhaps TRBD1 (6 bases). CDR3 length: 16 amino acids. With 0 bases removed from V and 2 bases from J, the gap between germline ends came to 11 bases. Germline CDR1 reads KGHSH; CDR2 reads LQKENI. In nucleotides, the CDR3 is TGTGCCAGCTCACCACCGGTGGGACACCCCTACAATGAGCAGTTCTTC. Translating it yields CASSPPVGHPYNEQFF.

This clonotype has a single count. The chain uses TRBV29-1 and TRBJ1-2, with 7 bases lining up with TRBD1. V trimming: 4 bases; J trimming: 4 bases; junction bases outside the gene matches: 9. Germline CDR1 reads SQVTM; CDR2 reads ANQGSEA. The CDR3 loop spans 14 amino acids. CDR3 amino acids: CSVVVGRGIYGYTF. As DNA, the CDR3 is TGCAGCGTTGTGGTGGGCAGGGGGATCTATGGCTACACCTTC.

This clonotype has only a few counts. This sequence joins TRBV2 and TRBJ2-5; D unclear. The CDR3 has 16 amino acids. Germline V gives CDR1 SNHLY, CDR2 FYNNEI. V was cut by 0 bases and J by 5 bases, with 16 bases left in between. CDR3 coding DNA: TGTGCCAGCAGTGAAGCTCGCCTCGGAGATCTCGAGACCCAGTACTTC. Translating gives CASSEARLGDLETQYF.

Only a few counts were recorded for this clonotype. The genes are TRBV12-3 or TRBV12-4 and TRBJ1-4; D unclear. V dropped 4 bases and J dropped 8 bases, with 14 bases sitting between them. The CDR3 covers 14 residues. CDR3 sequence (DNA): TGTGCCAGCAGTTCTCCGTCCAATGGGGAAAAACTGTTTTTT. The encoded protein is CASSSPSNGEKLFF.

The rearrangement links TRBV20-1 to TRBJ2-3; 10 nucleotides line up with TRBD1. With 3 bases clipped from V and 4 bases from J, the junction kept 7 bases outside the gene matches. Germline V gives CDR1 DFQATT, CDR2 SNEGSKA (reference sequence). There are 15 residues in the CDR3. CDR3 in DNA: TGCAGTGCTAGTCGCAGGGACAGGGGTGCAGATACGCAGTATTTT. Translated, it gives CSASRRDRGADTQYF.